A selection of T cell receptor beta chains follows, all from one sample in a study of monozygotic twins with inflammatory bowel disease. From the 5' RACE reads, TCRdb lists one entry per CDR3 protein and no DNA. In total, the table holds approximately 330,000 distinct CDR3 sequences. Material: blood. Receptors originate from a human donor with ulcerative colitis or Crohn's disease, or a healthy co-twin of an affected twin (not recorded which). Each CDR3 is given with its conserved first and last residue.

j_call v_call cdr3_aa
TRBJ1-6 TRBV11-2 CASSLEDTWNSPLHF
TRBJ2-5 TRBV19 CASSIITDGSSQTQYF
TRBJ1-2 TRBV20-1 CSARSRGRGDYTF
TRBJ2-7 TRBV30 CAWSGIHEQYF
TRBJ1-6 TRBV6-5 CASIFEISSGSPLHF
TRBJ2-7 TRBV11-2 CASSLGVTGTSSSYEQYF
TRBJ2-5 TRBV5-1 CASSLTTGGPQETQYF
TRBJ1-1 TRBV30 CAWNPLSQGNTEAFF
TRBJ1-2 TRBV3-1 CASSHPGGLNYGYTF
TRBJ1-5 TRBV12-3/TRBV12-4 CASSPRTESNQPQHF
TRBJ2-1 TRBV20-1 CSARDAQTSYNEQFF
TRBJ2-5 TRBV5-1 CASSLAEGSQETQYF
TRBJ2-5 TRBV20-1 CSASLDLLGTQYF
TRBJ1-6 TRBV5-4 CASSRRTGGSPLHF